Detailed here is one T cell receptor beta chain. Its antigen is undetermined. This sample is part of a study of breast tumors, draining lymph nodes, adjacent tissues. Via MiXCR, TCRdb re-called the multiplex PCR reads, giving one row per CDR3 protein. The sample lists about 220,000 distinct CDR3 sequences, under 40% occurring once. Regarding the study as a whole: Tumor T cell lymph node origin was a supported hypothesis, not proven.

V was clipped by 0 bases and J by 9 bases; unmatched bases: 13. The germline gives CDR1 DFQATT, CDR2 SNEGSKA (reference sequence). This CDR3 has 16 residues. Breast cancer patients provided tissue from their axillary draining lymph nodes. The origin of this receptor is a female donor with breast cancer. Some clones in this sample may be carry-over from other donors' samples. The V call is TRBV20-1, the J call TRBJ2-1; 8 positions agree with TRBD1. The sequenced sample consisted of axillary lymph node tissue. The CDR3 sequence: CSARDEPGQVRVEQFF. The CDR3 region has the DNA TGCAGTGCTAGAGATGAACCGGGACAGGTACGGGTTGAGCAGTTCTTC.